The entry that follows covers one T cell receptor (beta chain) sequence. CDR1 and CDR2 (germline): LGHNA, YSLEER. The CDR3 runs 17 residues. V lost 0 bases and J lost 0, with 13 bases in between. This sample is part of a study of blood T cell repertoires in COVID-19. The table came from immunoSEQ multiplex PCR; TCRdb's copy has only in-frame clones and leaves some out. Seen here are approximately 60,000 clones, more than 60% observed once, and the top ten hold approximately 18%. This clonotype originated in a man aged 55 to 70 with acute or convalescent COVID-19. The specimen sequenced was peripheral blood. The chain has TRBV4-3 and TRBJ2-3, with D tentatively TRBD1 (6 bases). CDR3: CASSQEVGGGSTDTQYF. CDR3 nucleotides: TGCGCCAGCAGCCAAGAGGTTGGGGGCGGGAGCACAGATACGCAGTATTTT.